The 14 T cell receptor beta chains presented below share a single source sample, sequenced in a study of T cells in Graves' hyperthyroidism and ophthalmopathy. TCR beta CDR3 regions were amplified from RNA transcripts. TCR CDR3 regions were first amplified by RT-PCR with HTBI primers. TCRdb re-called the multiplex PCR reads through MiXCR, storing one row per CDR3 protein. The table shows roughly 500,000 distinct CDR3 sequences, with over 35% occurring only once. Sample: peripheral blood or thyroid tissue (not recorded which). Source of these receptors: an adult woman with Graves' disease, either hyperthyroidism or ophthalmopathy (not recorded which).

The rearrangement links TRBV10-3 to TRBJ2-7; 9 bases map to TRBD2. Germline trimming cut 3 bases from V and 0 bases from J; bases unmatched to any gene: 6. CDR3 size: 16 residues. CDR1 is ENHRY, CDR2 SYGVKD, per germline. This chain's CDR3 is CAISDLAGLSSYEQYF. CDR3 nucleotide sequence: TGTGCCATCAGTGACCTAGCGGGACTCAGCTCCTACGAGCAGTACTTC.

This clonotype was counted a few times. This chain joins TRBV12-3 or TRBV12-4 and TRBJ1-2; TRBD1 agrees at 7 bases. The CDR3 consists of 13 residues. V lost 8 bases to trimming and J lost 6 bases; unmatched junction nucleotides: 9. The CDR3 DNA reads as TGTGCCAGCCTCCGGGACAGAACGAATGGCTACACCTTC. Amino acid sequence: CASLRDRTNGYTF.

With regard to this clonotype: A read error is possible here, since a much larger clone lies one base away. The chain couples TRBV9 to TRBJ2-7; possible D gene TRBD2, 6 bases. Germline V gives CDR1 SGDLS, CDR2 YYNGEE. The CDR3 sequence is 15 residues long. The germline V and J ends were trimmed by 4 bases and 5 bases, with 19 bases remaining between them. DNA of the CDR3: TGTGCCAGCAGCCAAGGGACTGGCGGGATCCACGAGCAGTACTTC. Translated, it gives CASSQGTGGIHEQYF.

This clonotype was seen a single time. Likely a read error: the CDR3 ends without its conserved phenylalanine or tryptophan. The DNA is omitted, as the CDR3 cannot be located on it reliably, and the CDR3 follows TCRdb's listing. The CDR3 sequence is CASRDSIMNT. J is TRBJ2-6 and V is TRBV7-8; TRBD1, the table's D call, was not compared with the DNA. Per the germline V gene, CDR1 is SGHVS and CDR2 is FQNEAQ. Counting both end residues, the CDR3 totals 10 amino acids.

This clonotype was seen more than once but under ten times. The rearrangement joins TRBV29-1 to TRBJ2-7; perhaps TRBD1 as D (6 bases). This CDR3 region has 14 residues. Germline loops: CDR1 SQVTM, CDR2 ANQGSEA. V was pared by 4 bases and J by 4 bases, with 17 bases between. CDR3 loop: CSVATGTPEYEQYF. CDR3 nucleotides: TGCAGCGTTGCCACGGGGACACCGGAATACGAGCAGTACTTC.

The sample holds a few counts of this clonotype. The chain carries TRBV20-1 and TRBJ2-7; the match to TRBD2 covers 10 bases. The trim removed 0 bases at V and 7 bases at J, leaving 6 bases unmatched. The length of the CDR3 is 14 residues. Germline V gene data show CDR1 as DFQATT and CDR2 as SNEGSKA (reference sequence). The CDR3 loop is CSARDLGLAEEQYF. The CDR3 bases are TGCAGTGCTAGAGATCTCGGACTAGCGGAAGAGCAGTACTTC.

The chain is built from TRBV6-1 and TRBJ1-5; D is unclear. V lost 4 bases and J lost 11, with 18 bases in between. Per germline, CDR1 MNHNS and CDR2 SASEGT. The CDR3 is made up of 14 amino acids. As DNA, the CDR3 is TGTGCCAGCAGTGGTTTACTACTGATCGGGACCCAGCATTTT. This codes for CASSGLLLIGTQHF.

In this sample, this clonotype turned up a few times. Because the CDR3 is missing its conserved closing phenylalanine or tryptophan, this is likely a read error. The limits of the CDR3 on the DNA are not certain, so only TCRdb's listed CDR3 is given. The rearrangement links TRBV7-9 to TRBJ1-1. Germline CDR1 and CDR2: SEHNR and FQNEAQ (reference sequence). Termini included, the CDR3 measures 9 amino acids. The CDR3 sequence is CASSWSGTS.

This clonotype was detected many times. The rearrangement uses TRBV15 and TRBJ2-5; D tentatively reads TRBD1 or TRBD2 (5 bases each). Trimming took off 8 bases at V and 4 bases at J, with 11 bases between the two ends. The CDR3 is 12 residues long. From germline, CDR1 is LNHNV and CDR2 YYDKDF (reference sequence). The CDR3 nucleotides read TGTGCCACCGCCTCGGGGCGAGAGACCCAGTACTTC. Its translation is CATASGRETQYF.

This clonotype showed up many times. This chain joins TRBV20-1 and TRBJ1-4, with a tentative D call TRBD1 (6 bases). V was trimmed by 4 bases and J by 7 bases, leaving 13 bases between them. The V gene's germline CDR1 is DFQATT and CDR2 SNEGSKA (reference sequence). The CDR3 totals 13 residues. As DNA, the CDR3 is TGCAGTGCTACACAGGGACGGGTTGAAAAACTGTTTTTT. Amino acid sequence: CSATQGRVEKLFF.

This clonotype was seen many times. The V call is TRBV7-2, the J call TRBJ2-7; 7 positions match TRBD1. V dropped 6 bases and J dropped 3; count of bases not matched to a gene: 5. CDR3 length equals 13 residues. CDR1 is SGHTA and CDR2 is FQGNSA in the germline V gene. CDR3 DNA: TGTGCCAGCAGGCGGACAGGCTTCTACGAGCAGTACTTC. Encoded protein: CASRRTGFYEQYF. Full variable domain (remainder filled in from reference TRBV7-2 and TRBJ2-7): GAGVSQSPSNKVTEKGKDVELRCDPISGHTALYWYRQSLGQGLEFLIYFQGNSAPDKSGLPSDRFSAERTGGSVSTLTIQRTQQEDSAVYLCASRRTGFYEQYFGPGTRLTVT.

This clonotype was counted a few times. V usage is TRBV7-2 and J usage is TRBJ1-5; 7 bases line up with TRBD1. J gave up 7 bases and V 6 bases, and 12 bases lay outside the gene matches. Germline values: CDR1 SGHTA, CDR2 FQGNSA. The CDR3 length is 15 residues. The CDR3 nucleotides are TGTGCCAGCAGTTACTCAGGGGGTTTTGGGCAGCCCCAGCATTTT. Its protein product is CASSYSGGFGQPQHF.

This clonotype has ten or more counts. The CDR3 is CSANIAGGIYEQYF. DNA of the CDR3: TGCAGCGCCAATATTGCGGGAGGGATTTACGAGCAGTACTTC. This rearrangement joins TRBV29-1 to TRBJ2-7, with 9 bases lining up with TRBD2. The germline CDR1 and CDR2 sequences are SQVTM and ANQGSEA. V dropped 7 bases and J dropped 4; count of bases not matched to a gene: 11. The CDR3 is made up of 14 amino acids.

The chain uses TRBV2 and TRBJ2-7; the D is unclear. CDR1 is SNHLY and CDR2 is FYNNEI in the germline V gene. The CDR3 is 14 residues long. V was trimmed by 7 bases and J by 7 bases, leaving 20 bases between them. The CDR3 protein is CASNPALGTGEQYF. Here the CDR3 DNA reads TGTGCCAGCAACCCCGCTTTGGGTACCGGGGAGCAGTACTTC.